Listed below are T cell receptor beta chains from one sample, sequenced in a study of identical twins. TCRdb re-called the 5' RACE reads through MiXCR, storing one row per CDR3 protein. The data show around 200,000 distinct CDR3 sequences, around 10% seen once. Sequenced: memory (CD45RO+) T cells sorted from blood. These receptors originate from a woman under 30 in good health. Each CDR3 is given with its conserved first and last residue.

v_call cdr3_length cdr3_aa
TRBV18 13 CASSPPTEETQYF
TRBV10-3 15 CAISPASGGAGEQFF
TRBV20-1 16 CSVVTSGYSSYNEQFF
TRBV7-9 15 CASSFPGGLGETQYF
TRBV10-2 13 CASSEIWAPEAFF
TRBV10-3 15 CAISPSGRLADTQYF
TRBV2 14 CASSTGTSNTEAFF
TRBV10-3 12 CAISTTPDKQFF
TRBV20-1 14 CSAPRGPSGYEQYF
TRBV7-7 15 CASSQLAGRQETQYF
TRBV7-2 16 CASSSLGGGINYGYTF
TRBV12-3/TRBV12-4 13 CASSNRPHRGYTF
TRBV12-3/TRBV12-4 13 CASSWGARNEQFF
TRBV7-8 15 CASSLGARGTYEQYF
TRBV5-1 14 CAGRRESNTGELFF
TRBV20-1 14 CSAPRDSNTGELFF
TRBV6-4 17 CASTPVRTEIPQETQYF
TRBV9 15 CASSVSVERTGELFF
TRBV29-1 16 CSLNGGHLLPNYGYTF
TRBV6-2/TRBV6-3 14 CASRRLANYNEQFF
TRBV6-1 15 CASSPGISGANVLTF
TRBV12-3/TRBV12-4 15 CASSLLAGGIYEQYF
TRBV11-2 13 CASSPSPNTEAFF
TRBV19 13 CASSPFGGSEAFF
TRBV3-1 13 CASSQAGVQPQHF
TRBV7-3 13 CASSSPGSHEQYF
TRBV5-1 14 CASSQLLPGDTQYF
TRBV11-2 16 CASSLDPGRGDTEAFF
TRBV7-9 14 CASSSGTGRDEQYF
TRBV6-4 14 CASSETSGTDTQYF